This entry lists 10 T cell receptor beta chains sequenced from one sample in a study of T cells expressing NK-cell markers. TCRdb reanalyzed the 5' RACE reads, giving one entry per CDR3 protein sequence and no DNA. The sample's table shows some 440,000 distinct CDR3 sequences. Sequencing used blood T cells: a sorted CD56 or NKG2C T cell subset, CD4+ or CD8+ T cells, or bulk PBMC T cells (not recorded which). Receptor source: a woman aged 50 to 60 in good health.

The J gene is TRBJ2-1, the V gene TRBV7-2; the TRBD2 assignment by TCRdb is unverifiable without DNA. Germline loops: CDR1 SGHTA, CDR2 FQGNSA. CDR3 length: 19 amino acids. CDR3 region: CASSPPGLAALPSNNEQFF.

The chain carries TRBV5-1 and TRBJ2-2; TCRdb designates TRBD2, a call that cannot be tested without DNA. CDR3 length equals 16 residues. Germline CDR1 is SGHRS and CDR2 is YFSETQ. CDR3: CASSLKASGDTGELFF.

This rearrangement joins TRBV7-9 to TRBJ2-7. CDR3 length: 13 amino acids. Germline V gene lookup returns CDR1 SEHNR and CDR2 FQNEAQ (reference sequence). CDR3 protein: CASSSFRRYEQYF.

The chain combines TRBV24-1 with TRBJ2-2; TCRdb picks TRBD1, but there is no DNA to check that call. Germline CDR1 reads KGHDR; CDR2 reads SFDVKD. This CDR3 comprises 14 residues. CDR3 region: CATSDTTPGGELFF.

The genes are TRBV7-9 and TRBJ2-5; TCRdb names TRBD2, which stays unverified in the absence of DNA. The CDR3 is 15 amino acids. Germline V CDR1 and CDR2: SEHNR, FQNEAQ (reference sequence). CDR3: CASSPQGSGAETQYF.

The V gene is TRBV9, the J gene TRBJ2-2; there is no DNA to check the TCRdb D call of TRBD1. This CDR3 spans 16 amino acids. CDR1 and CDR2 (germline): SGDLS, YYNGEE. Here the CDR3 reads CASGPSPQGGTGELFF.

This chain connects TRBV20-1 to TRBJ2-7; TCRdb designates TRBD1, a call that cannot be tested without DNA. CDR3 size: 15 residues. The germline CDR1 and CDR2 sequences are DFQATT and SNEGSKA (reference sequence). Here the CDR3 reads CSAREGGTRSYEQYF.

This chain connects TRBV5-8 to TRBJ1-2; checking the TCRdb D call of TRBD1 is not possible without DNA. CDR1 and CDR2 (germline): SGHTS, YDEGEE. The CDR3 runs to 15 residues. The CDR3 here is CASSGQTGAAGGYTF. Using reference TRBV5-8 and TRBJ1-2 for the parts outside the CDR3, the full variable domain is EAGVTQSPTHLIKTRGQQATLRCSPISGHTSVYWYQQALGLGLQFLLWYDEGEERNRGNFPPRFSGRQFPNYSSELNVNALELEDSALYLCASSGQTGAAGGYTFGSGTRLTVV.

The V gene is TRBV5-1, the J gene TRBJ1-1. Germline V CDR1 and CDR2: SGHRS, YFSETQ. CDR3 length: 18 residues. CDR3 in amino acids: CASSLYSGILNMNTEAFF.

The chain couples TRBV19 to TRBJ2-5; TCRdb reports TRBD1, a call that lacks DNA to check it against. The length of the CDR3 is 15 residues. Per the germline V gene, CDR1 is LNHDA and CDR2 is SQIVND (reference sequence). CDR3 sequence: CASSISARAEETQYF.